This T cell receptor beta chain comes out of a study of T cells in Graves' hyperthyroidism and ophthalmopathy. Study overall: Peripheral blood sampling occurred at initial diagnosis, before any treatment.

V gave up 8 bases and J gave up 2 bases, with 12 bases separating them. CDR3 length: 13 amino acids. CDR1 is SGHTA, CDR2 FQGTGA, per germline. Exclusion criteria comprised uncontrolled infection, other autoimmune disease, pregnancy or lactation. Based on clinical symptoms, serum thyroxine and TRAb, thyroid ultrasound and orbital computed tomography, diagnoses were reached. This clonotype was observed many times. Amplified TCR beta CDR3 regions derived from RNA transcripts. First-round RT-PCR of the TCR CDR3 relied on the HTBI primer set. Each CDR3 protein gets one entry after TCRdb re-called the multiplex PCR reads with MiXCR. The repertoire holds approximately 200,000 distinct CDR3 sequences, with roughly 18% as singletons.

The chain uses TRBV7-3 and TRBJ2-5; D perhaps matches TRBD1 (5 bases). Sequencing input: blood. The sequence was collected from a middle-aged man with Graves' hyperthyroidism. DNA for the CDR3: TGTGCCAGCTCACCGAGACAGCAAGAGACCCAGTACTTC. Amino acid sequence: CASSPRQQETQYF.